The sequence of this T cell receptor (beta chain) was determined in a study of blood T cell repertoires in COVID-19. Looking at the study overall: Both acute and convalescent COVID-19 samples were obtained from the United States, Italy and Spain. From T cells, B-cell-depleted T cells, or PBMCs came the material, which was cDNA or gDNA.

In the source study's methods: Amplified reference gene primers provided the basis for estimating nucleated cell counts. Produced via immunoSEQ multiplex PCR; TCRdb's table is partial and in-frame only. That table furnishes V, J and clone size, whereas the DNA furnished D and trimming. The data show about 210,000 clones, with around 85% seen just once and 0.7% to 0.8% held by the top ten. Trimming left V 7 bases short and J 2 bases short, with 12 bases between. Germline CDR1 reads LGHNT; CDR2 reads FRNRAP. The CDR3 runs 14 residues. Material for sequencing was peripheral blood. The chain has TRBV12-5 and TRBJ1-5; D remains ambiguous. This receptor was taken from a woman in her seventies with acute or convalescent COVID-19. DNA for the CDR3: TGTGCTAGTGCTCCCGACATACGCAATCAGCCCCAGCATTTT. Translation gives CASAPDIRNQPQHF.